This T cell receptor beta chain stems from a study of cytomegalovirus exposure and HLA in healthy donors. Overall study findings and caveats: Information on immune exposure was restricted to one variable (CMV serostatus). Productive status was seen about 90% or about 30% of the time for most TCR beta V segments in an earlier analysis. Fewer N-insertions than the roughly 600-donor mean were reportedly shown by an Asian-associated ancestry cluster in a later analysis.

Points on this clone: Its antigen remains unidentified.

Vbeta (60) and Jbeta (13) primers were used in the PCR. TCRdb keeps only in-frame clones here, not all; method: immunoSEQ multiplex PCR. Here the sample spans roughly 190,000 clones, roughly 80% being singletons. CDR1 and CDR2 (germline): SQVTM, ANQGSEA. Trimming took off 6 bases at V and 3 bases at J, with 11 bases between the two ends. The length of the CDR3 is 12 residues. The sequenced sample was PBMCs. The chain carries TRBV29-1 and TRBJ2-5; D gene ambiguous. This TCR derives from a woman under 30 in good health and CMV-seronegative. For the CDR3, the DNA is TGCAGCGTCACGATTGGAGAAGAGACCCAGTACTTC. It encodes CSVTIGEETQYF.